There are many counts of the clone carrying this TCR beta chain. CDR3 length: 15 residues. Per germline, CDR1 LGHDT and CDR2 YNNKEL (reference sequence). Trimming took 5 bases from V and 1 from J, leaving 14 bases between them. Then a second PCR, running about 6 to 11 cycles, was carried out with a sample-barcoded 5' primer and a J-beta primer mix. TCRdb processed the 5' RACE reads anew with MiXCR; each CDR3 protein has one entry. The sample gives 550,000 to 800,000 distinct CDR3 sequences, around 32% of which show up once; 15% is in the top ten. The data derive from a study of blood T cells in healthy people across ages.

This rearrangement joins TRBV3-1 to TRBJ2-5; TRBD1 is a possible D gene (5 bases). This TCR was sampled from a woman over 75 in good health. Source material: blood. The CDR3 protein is CASSFWTSGQETQYF. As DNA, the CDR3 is TGTGCCAGCAGCTTCTGGACATCGGGCCAAGAGACCCAGTACTTC.